This TCR beta chain was sequenced during a study of shared clonotypes between healthy human individuals. This CDR3 is 16 amino acids long. Germline values: CDR1 SGHAT, CDR2 FQNNGV. After removal of 1 base from V and 0 bases from J, the junction contained 3 bases not matched to a gene. The repertoire was sequenced with immunoSEQ multiplex PCR; TCRdb's copy has only in-frame clones and lacks some. The repertoire holds fewer than 150,000 clones, 65% to 75% seen once, with around 25% in the top ten. The sample taken for sequencing was memory CD8+ T cells sorted from blood. As to subset: CD45RO+ cells pooled with CCR7-negative TemRA cells. This TCR was sampled from a woman aged 30 to 39 in good health. J is TRBJ2-1 and V is TRBV11-2; 7 positions agree with TRBD2. Here the CDR3 reads CASSLGRGSSYNEQFF. The CDR3 coding sequence is TGTGCCAGCAGCTTAGGGCGCGGGAGCTCCTACAATGAGCAGTTCTTC.